Shown below are 31 T cell receptor beta chains from a single sample sequenced in a study of shared clonotypes between healthy human individuals (dated by TCRdb to 2019 to 2021). The method behind the library was the immunoSEQ multiplex PCR assay. The immuneACCESS repertoire file appears here via TCRdb, limited to in-frame rearrangements. These files lack a portion of the clones; in checked studies, under half of the deficit traces to unresolved V genes, and the cause of the others is not known. The sample includes approximately 2.3 million clones, with over 85% observed a single time. The ten largest clonotypes hold roughly 0.36% of the sample. Sequencing was carried out using naive CD4+ T cells from PBMCs. Explained via the paper, the cell subset or site label denotes: CD45RA+ positively selected. The source of these receptors is a man aged 18 to 30 in good health. Some clones in this sample may be carry-over from other donors' samples.

Comments on this clone: The sample contains more than one DNA sequence encoding this CDR3. V and J are TRBV28 and TRBJ2-1, with TRBD2 matching 10 bases. The germline gives CDR1 MDHEN, CDR2 SYDVKM. Trimming at V came to 2 bases and at J to 6 bases, leaving 4 bases not matched to a gene. The CDR3 length is 15 residues. CDR3 bases: TGTGCCAGCAGTTTAGGCCTAGCGGGAGTCAATGAGCAGTTCTTC. Translated: CASSLGLAGVNEQFF.

The chain carries TRBV5-1 and TRBJ2-1; no reliable D call. Germline CDR1 and CDR2: SGHRS and YFSETQ. CDR3 length: 14 amino acids. V gave up 4 bases and J gave up 4 bases, with 12 bases separating them. Written as DNA, the CDR3 is TGCGCCAGCAGCCCCGACCTATTTTACAATGAGCAGTTCTTC. Translation gives CASSPDLFYNEQFF.

The rearrangement links TRBV27 to TRBJ2-2, with 7 bases matching TRBD2. This CDR3 has 16 residues. Germline V gives CDR1 MNHEY, CDR2 SMNVEV (reference sequence). Trimming cost V 5 bases and J 5 bases; bases outside gene matches: 11. CDR3 in DNA: TGTGCCAGCAGTCTTTTTCGACTAGCTGAGACCGGGGAGCTGTTTTTT. Translating it yields CASSLFRLAETGELFF.

In DNA form, the CDR3 reads TGTGCCAGCAGTGCAGTACTGAGTGAAAAACTGTTTTTT. This sequence encodes CASSAVLSEKLFF. V and J are TRBV6-1 and TRBJ1-4, with unresolved D. CDR1 and CDR2 from the germline V gene are MNHNS and SASEGT. The CDR3 totals 13 residues. Between the trimmed V and J ends, which lost 4 bases and 7 bases, there was a span of 10 bases.

This chain connects TRBV5-5 to TRBJ1-5; 8 bases agree with TRBD1. Trimming cost V 4 bases and J 5 bases; bases outside gene matches: 8. Germline V gene lookup returns CDR1 SGHKS and CDR2 YYEKEE (reference sequence). The CDR3 is made up of 15 amino acids. In nucleotides, the CDR3 is TGTGCCAGCAGCCTATGGACAGGGCGGGATCAGCCCCAGCATTTT. It is translated as CASSLWTGRDQPQHF.

Note on this clone: This sample also contains other DNA sequences that code for the same CDR3. The V and J genes are TRBV11-3 and TRBJ1-1, with 9 bases that match TRBD1. The CDR3 extends over 14 amino acids. V lost 5 bases to trimming and J lost 4 bases; unmatched junction nucleotides: 5. CDR1 is SGHNT, CDR2 YENEEA, per germline. This CDR3 is CASSPGQGVTEAFF. The DNA for the CDR3 is TGTGCCAGCAGCCCGGGACAGGGAGTCACTGAAGCTTTCTTT. The variable domain in full, completed from reference TRBV11-3 and TRBJ1-1, reads EAGVVQSPRYKIIEKKQPVAFWCNPISGHNTLYWYLQNLGQGPELLIRYENEEAVDDSQLPKDRFSAERLKGVDSTLKIQPAELGDSAVYLCASSPGQGVTEAFFGQGTRLTVV.

The genes are TRBV6-1 and TRBJ2-2; D possibly uses TRBD1 or TRBD2 (5 bases each). The CDR3 is 15 amino acids. V was shortened by 6 bases and J by 1 base, with 12 bases between the two germline ends. The germline V gene has CDR1 MNHNS and CDR2 SASEGT. The CDR3 bases are TGTGCCAGCAGACCCTCGGGACGGAACACCGGGGAGCTGTTTTTT. Residues: CASRPSGRNTGELFF.

The chain carries TRBV6-6 and TRBJ1-2; no reliable D call. CDR1 is MNHNY and CDR2 is SVGAGI in the germline V gene (reference sequence). The CDR3 has 13 amino acids. V lost 6 bases and J 8 bases, leaving 16 bases between the germline ends. The CDR3 loop reads CASREPGGAGYTF. DNA for the CDR3: TGTGCCAGCAGGGAACCAGGAGGTGCCGGCTACACCTTC.

The chain joins TRBV9 to TRBJ1-3; the D is unclear. From germline, CDR1 is SGDLS and CDR2 YYNGEE. This CDR3 contains 15 residues. V lost 0 bases to trimming and J lost 1 base, with 8 bases between them. This chain's CDR3 is CASSVDLYSGNTIYF. CDR3 nucleotides: TGTGCCAGCAGCGTAGACCTGTATTCTGGAAACACCATATATTTT.

This rearrangement joins TRBV27 to TRBJ1-4; TRBD1 might be the D (5 bases). Looked up from germline, CDR1 is MNHEY and CDR2 is SMNVEV (reference sequence). V shed 8 bases and J shed 2 bases, with 18 bases lying between them. The CDR3 is 16 residues long. The CDR3 sequence: CASARWGSVTNEKLFF. The CDR3 DNA reads TGTGCCAGCGCCCGATGGGGGTCGGTTACTAATGAAAAACTGTTTTTT.

As regards this clone: The identical CDR3 is also encoded by other nucleotide sequences in the sample. J is TRBJ2-7 and V is TRBV9; 9 nucleotides agree with TRBD1. V trimming: 1 base; J trimming: 6 bases; junction bases outside the gene matches: 2. CDR1 SGDLS and CDR2 YYNGEE come from the germline V gene. This CDR3 contains 13 residues. The CDR3 DNA sequence: TGTGCCAGCAGCGTAACAGGGGGCAGCGAGCAGTACTTC. Translation: CASSVTGGSEQYF.

V and J are TRBV10-3 and TRBJ2-3, with 7 bases fitting TRBD2. The CDR3 loop spans 14 amino acids. The V gene's germline CDR1 is ENHRY and CDR2 SYGVKD. V gave up 11 bases and J gave up 3 bases; unmatched junction bases: 11. As DNA, the CDR3 is TGTGCCTCTACGGGGGGATTGAGGACAGATACGCAGTATTTT. The encoded protein is CASTGGLRTDTQYF.

This clone was counted between two and nine times. The chain carries TRBV29-1 and TRBJ1-1, with D unclear. This CDR3 is built from 11 residues. Looked up from germline, CDR1 is SQVTM and CDR2 is ANQGSEA. The V end lost 7 bases, the J end lost 5 bases, and 11 bases lay between the germline ends. The CDR3 nucleotides read TGCAGCGCGGGGTCCGCTACTGAAGCTTTCTTT. This sequence encodes CSAGSATEAFF. Together with reference TRBV29-1 and TRBJ1-1, the CDR3 gives the full variable domain: SAVISQKPSRDICQRGTSLTIQCQVDSQVTMMFWYRQQPGQSLTLIATANQGSEATYESGFVIDKFPISRPNLTFSTLTVSNMSPEDSSIYLCSAGSATEAFFGQGTRLTVV.

The V gene is TRBV6-5, the J gene TRBJ2-2, with unresolved D. This CDR3 has 14 amino acids. Germline values: CDR1 MNHEY, CDR2 SVGAGI. Trimming left V 6 bases short and J 5 bases short, with 13 bases between. CDR3 in amino acids: CASSPPVKTGELFF. For the CDR3, the DNA is TGTGCCAGCAGCCCCCCAGTTAAAACCGGGGAGCTGTTTTTT.

This clone has only one observation. This sequence joins TRBV5-1 and TRBJ2-7, with TRBD1 matching 9 bases. The V and J ends lost 4 bases and 1 base, in that order; junction bases with no gene match: 9. CDR3 length: 16 residues. The germline V gene has CDR1 SGHRS and CDR2 YFSETQ. The CDR3 DNA reads as TGCGCCAGCAGCGCCCACCCGACAGGGGGGTCCTACGAGCAGTACTTC. Translation: CASSAHPTGGSYEQYF. The full variable domain, in which reference TRBV5-1 and TRBJ2-7 provide the parts outside the CDR3, is KAGVTQTPRYLIKTRGQQVTLSCSPISGHRSVSWYQQTPGQGLQFLFEYFSETQRNKGNFPGRFSGRQFSNSRSEMNVSTLELGDSALYLCASSAHPTGGSYEQYFGPGTRLTVT.

The chain combines TRBV7-9 with TRBJ1-2; 7 bases agree with TRBD1. Unmatched junction bases numbered 6, after V lost 1 base and J lost 4 bases. The CDR3 totals 15 residues. CDR1 is SEHNR, CDR2 FQNEAQ, per germline (reference sequence). Here the CDR3 reads CASSLGQGLGYGYTF. CDR3 nucleotides: TGTGCCAGCAGCTTAGGACAGGGCCTTGGCTATGGCTACACCTTC.

The chain carries TRBV4-3 and TRBJ2-6; D not certain. Germline V gene sequence: CDR1 LGHNA, CDR2 YSLEER. Trimming left V 0 bases short and J 4 bases short, with 10 bases between. The CDR3 length is 16 residues. This CDR3 is CASSQDPLGGANVLTF. The CDR3 region has the DNA TGCGCCAGCAGCCAAGACCCCCTGGGGGGGGCCAACGTCCTGACTTTC.

The CDR3 is CASSVAGDRGGETQYF. The CDR3 coding sequence is TGTGCCAGCAGCGTAGCTGGTGACAGGGGTGGGGAGACCCAGTACTTC. The chain joins TRBV9 to TRBJ2-5; 8 bases match TRBD1. From germline, CDR1 is SGDLS and CDR2 YYNGEE. CDR3 length: 16 residues. The V and J ends lost 0 bases and 5 bases, in that order; junction bases with no gene match: 9.

This chain connects TRBV9 to TRBJ1-4; D call uncertain. The ends were cut back, 0 bases at V and 12 bases at J, with 18 bases in the middle. Germline lookup yields CDR1 SGDLS and CDR2 YYNGEE. The length of the CDR3 is 15 residues. In nucleotides, the CDR3 is TGTGCCAGCAGCGTAGAACCCGTGGTCGGGAGGGAACTGTTTTTT. Translating it yields CASSVEPVVGRELFF.

The chain carries TRBV5-1 and TRBJ2-1; 9 positions match TRBD2. Germline loops: CDR1 SGHRS, CDR2 YFSETQ. This CDR3 comprises 15 residues. Losses at the gene ends were 4 bases for V and 8 bases for J; bases not matched to a gene: 10. CDR3 residues: CASSGLAKRGDEQFF. CDR3 sequence (DNA): TGCGCCAGCAGCGGACTAGCGAAACGCGGAGATGAGCAGTTCTTC.

This rearrangement joins TRBV19 to TRBJ1-2; D possibly corresponds to TRBD1 (5 bases). There are 16 residues in the CDR3. V dropped 4 bases and J dropped 6 bases, with 21 bases sitting between them. CDR1 and CDR2 from the germline V gene are LNHDA and SQIVND (reference sequence). The CDR3 sequence: CASSTRGGQGIDGYTF. DNA for the CDR3: TGTGCCAGTAGTACCAGAGGTGGGCAGGGAATAGATGGCTACACCTTC.

Turning to this clone: The sample holds other DNA sequences that translate to the same CDR3. The chain links TRBV11-3 to TRBJ2-3, with D maybe TRBD2 (6 bases). This CDR3 comprises 14 residues. The germline CDR1 and CDR2 sequences are SGHNT and YENEEA. The germline V and J ends were trimmed by 5 bases and 2 bases, with 11 bases remaining between them. This CDR3 is CASSLGGTTDTQYF. CDR3 nucleotides: TGTGCCAGCAGCCTGGGGGGTACCACAGATACGCAGTATTTT.

The chain joins TRBV29-1 to TRBJ2-5, with TRBD1 identical over 7 bases. With the DNA end fitting TRBJ2-7 better, the J assignment may be wrong. CDR3 length: 14 amino acids. Germline values: CDR1 SQVTM, CDR2 ANQGSEA. CDR3 region: CSVEGTGQTYEQYF. The CDR3 DNA reads TGCAGCGTTGAAGGTACGGGACAGACCTACGAGCAGTACTTC.

The CDR3 is CASSLGQVGTEAFF. CDR3 coding DNA: TGTGCCAGCAGCCTGGGACAGGTGGGGACTGAAGCTTTCTTT. The chain employs TRBV7-9 and TRBJ1-1; 8 positions agree with TRBD1. The V gene end was trimmed by 5 bases and the J gene end by 5 bases; junction bases not matched to a gene: 7. The CDR3 extends over 14 amino acids. The germline CDR1 and CDR2 sequences are SEHNR and FQNEAQ (reference sequence).

A word on this clone: Other DNA sequences within the sample encode an identical CDR3. The V call is TRBV7-3, the J call TRBJ2-2, with D possibly being TRBD2 (5 bases). CDR1 and CDR2 (germline): SGHTA, FQGTGA. V shed 0 bases and J shed 4 bases, with 6 bases lying between them. CDR3 length: 14 amino acids. CDR3 nucleotide sequence: TGTGCCAGCAGCTTAACAGGGAGCACCGGGGAGCTGTTTTTT. Protein product: CASSLTGSTGELFF.

The chain combines TRBV6-1 with TRBJ1-1; no clear D gene. The CDR3 contains 13 residues. Deletions cut 2 bases from V and 1 base from J, with 5 bases between. Germline-derived CDR1 and CDR2 are MNHNS and SASEGT. DNA of the CDR3: TGTGCCAGCAGTGAAAACCCGAACACTGAAGCTTTCTTT. Translating gives CASSENPNTEAFF.

The rearrangement uses TRBV6-1 and TRBJ2-7; 12 bases are a match to TRBD2. The CDR3 extends over 19 amino acids. Germline V CDR1 and CDR2: MNHNS, SASEGT. With 2 bases clipped from V and 3 bases from J, the junction kept 14 bases outside the gene matches. The CDR3: CASSERQGILAGGSYEQYF. The CDR3 nucleotides read TGTGCCAGCAGTGAAAGACAGGGAATCCTAGCGGGAGGGAGCTACGAGCAGTACTTC.

This chain joins TRBV18 and TRBJ2-3; 10 bases agree with TRBD2. Germline CDR1 is KGHSH and CDR2 is LQKENI. This CDR3 comprises 17 residues. V shed 3 bases, J shed 7 bases, and the junction held 13 bases outside the gene matches. Here the CDR3 DNA reads TGTGCCAGCTCACCCATGCCGGGACTAGCGCTTCCAAATACGCAGTATTTT. Protein sequence: CASSPMPGLALPNTQYF. Based on the CDR3 plus reference TRBV18 and TRBJ2-3, the full variable domain is NAGVMQNPRHLVRRRGQEARLRCSPMKGHSHVYWYRQLPEEGLKFMVYLQKENIIDESGMPKERFSAEFPKEGPSILRIQQVVRGDSAAYFCASSPMPGLALPNTQYFGPGTRLTVL.

This sequence joins TRBV6-5 and TRBJ2-4; D remains ambiguous. In germline, CDR1 is MNHEY, CDR2 SVGAGI. Trimming removed 2 bases at V and 6 bases at J, with 8 bases between. The CDR3 loop spans 13 amino acids. For the CDR3, the DNA is TGTGCCAGCAGTTACACTAAGGGAAACATTCAGTACTTC. It yields the protein CASSYTKGNIQYF.

Details on this clone: Its ends do not fully match the called genes, so a read error is possible. The rearrangement links TRBV29-1 to TRBJ2-7, with D uncertain. The CDR3 consists of 8 residues. Germline lookup yields CDR1 SQVTM and CDR2 ANQGSEA. This chain's CDR3 is CSVSWSHF. In DNA form, the CDR3 reads TGCAGCGTCAGCTGGTCGCACTTC.

V and J are TRBV7-9 and TRBJ2-7; unclear D gene. Trimming took 5 bases from V and 2 from J, leaving 16 bases between them. Germline CDR1 and CDR2: SEHNR and FQNEAQ (reference sequence). The CDR3 has 15 amino acids. CDR3 DNA sequence: TGTGCCAGCAGCCACCTCTCGTCACAGCCCTACGAGCAGTACTTC. As protein: CASSHLSSQPYEQYF.